This TCR beta chain was recovered during a study of long-term antiretroviral therapy in people with HIV (dated by TCRdb to the early 2020s). About the study as a whole: The earliest samples were collected approximately a decade before the 2015 WHO recommendation for immediate ART, a period when ART was typically delayed until CD4 counts fell. A retrospective serial study tested whether changes in peripheral blood TRB repertoire composition and diversity were associated with ART initiation and durable HIV suppression. From some 27 adults with confirmed HIV infection, the cohort provided roughly 200 cryopreserved PBMC samples, gathered serially across a mean of approximately six years (range 1-12). Among the 30 or so participants with HIV, more than ten were female. No cross-contamination during QIAcube processing was shown when test extractions of a monoclonal T-cell line were performed alongside fewer than 35 polyclonal samples.

Worth noting for this clone: Its antigen target is currently unknown. No quality values exist for individual bases; no much larger clone is one base distant.

CDR1 and CDR2 are drawn from the germline V gene: MNHNS, SASEGT. Trimming takes 2 bases off V and 6 bases off J; junction bases not matched to a gene: 6. The CDR3 sequence holds 15 residues, the cysteine and phenylalanine included. The read is trimmed to its CDR3 DNA, 45 bases read in frame from base 1. Inclusion was restricted to participants for whom at least one PBMC sample before ART initiation and at least two post-ART samples were available. Treatment was received in the United States of America by all participants with HIV. Before DNA extraction, cryopreserved samples of roughly 0.85-10 million PBMC were thawed and washed. At the time of the earliest PBMC sample for each participant with HIV, ages ranged from about 23 to 60 years. Each participant contributed PBMC samples from 1-4 timepoints before ART initiation and 2-8 timepoints after ART initiation, with a median of 7 samples. For every participant, serial HIV viral load, CD4+ T-cell count, ART history and demographic data were obtained. Genomic DNA was extracted from unsorted PBMC with a Qiagen kit on a QIAcube, with processing performed in batches of 12 samples.

What the work shows at the level of the full study, not this receptor alone: Since PBMC availability was limited, sequencing covered only the TCR beta chain, with no alpha chain pairing. Samples dated from 2004 to 2017, and the ART regimens used may be less effective than current ones. Inferences about post-ART repertoire changes are limited because no data were available on ART adherence, viral resistance or therapy changes. Because cell numbers in pre-ART samples were limited, unsorted PBMC were profiled instead of sorted CD4+ and CD8+ T cells. Starting ART was linked to a significant rise in TRB diversity, yet even after long-term ART the diversity remained significantly lower than in transplant donor controls. HIV repertoires had narrower CDR3 length ranges than controls, and the network structure suggested an antigen-experienced repertoire that shifted only slightly toward naive after ART. The repertoire was dominated across all time points by expanded TRB clones identified before ART initiation, although this dominance was seen to fluctuate and to decrease in many PLHIV after ART.

The immunoSEQ hsTCRB v3.0 assay was used at survey level resolution to sequence the TRB variable region. The targeted TRB sequencing depth was roughly 35,000-50,000 T-cell genomes per sample. An Illumina MiSeq with a v3 150-cycle kit was used to sequence the pooled TRB libraries. Turning to the authors' computational methods: Repertoire analysis was performed in R inside a reproducible Nextflow workflow that covered QC, data transformation and analysis. Custom analyses were implemented in LymphoSeq2, an R package for AIRR-Seq data exploration. After excluding several samples that yielded fewer than 5000 total TRB sequences, fewer than 200 HIV repertoires remained for analysis. Among the approximately 180 retained HIV repertoires, 55 to 65 were collected before ART initiation and approximately 130 were collected after ART initiation. Repertoires were downsampled to 5000 TRB nucleotide sequences, with summary statistics averaged over 100 downsampling iterations. Only TRB sequences with CDR3 regions of at least seven amino acids were retained for analysis. Diversity was assessed using a clonality score derived from Shannon entropy and using the Gini coefficient. In the repertoire networks, any two of the top 5000 CDR3 amino acid sequences were connected whenever the two sequences differed by an edit distance of one. GLIPH2 predicted antigen specificity groups and MHC restriction for TRB CDR3 amino acid sequences. To flag known associations with CMV, EBV, HIV or tissue antigens, CDR3 amino acid sequences were compared against VDJdb and McPAS-TCR. Pre-ART, post-ART and control groups were compared with Wilcoxon signed-rank tests and Holm-Bonferroni correction. TCRdb retrieved this table from immuneACCESS and kept in-frame rearrangements only. Not all clones are present; in checked studies, unresolved V genes account for under half, and no reason is known for the remainder. The D gene and trimming were derived from the DNA, and the V and J assignments and clone size from that table. The sample table lists roughly 28,000 clones, approximately 95% of them with a count of one. Approximately 2.8% of the sample goes to the ten largest clones.

The receptor was derived from a man between 45 and 60 years old with HIV. The V and J genes are TRBV6-1 and TRBJ2-7; TRBD1 agrees with 11 junctional bases. Here the sequenced sample was unsorted PBMCs, taken 5.3 years after starting antiretroviral therapy. In nucleotide form, the sequence is TGTGCCAGCAGTGAAAGCCCGGGACAGGGGGTCGAGCAGTACTTC. It translates as CASSESPGQGVEQYF.